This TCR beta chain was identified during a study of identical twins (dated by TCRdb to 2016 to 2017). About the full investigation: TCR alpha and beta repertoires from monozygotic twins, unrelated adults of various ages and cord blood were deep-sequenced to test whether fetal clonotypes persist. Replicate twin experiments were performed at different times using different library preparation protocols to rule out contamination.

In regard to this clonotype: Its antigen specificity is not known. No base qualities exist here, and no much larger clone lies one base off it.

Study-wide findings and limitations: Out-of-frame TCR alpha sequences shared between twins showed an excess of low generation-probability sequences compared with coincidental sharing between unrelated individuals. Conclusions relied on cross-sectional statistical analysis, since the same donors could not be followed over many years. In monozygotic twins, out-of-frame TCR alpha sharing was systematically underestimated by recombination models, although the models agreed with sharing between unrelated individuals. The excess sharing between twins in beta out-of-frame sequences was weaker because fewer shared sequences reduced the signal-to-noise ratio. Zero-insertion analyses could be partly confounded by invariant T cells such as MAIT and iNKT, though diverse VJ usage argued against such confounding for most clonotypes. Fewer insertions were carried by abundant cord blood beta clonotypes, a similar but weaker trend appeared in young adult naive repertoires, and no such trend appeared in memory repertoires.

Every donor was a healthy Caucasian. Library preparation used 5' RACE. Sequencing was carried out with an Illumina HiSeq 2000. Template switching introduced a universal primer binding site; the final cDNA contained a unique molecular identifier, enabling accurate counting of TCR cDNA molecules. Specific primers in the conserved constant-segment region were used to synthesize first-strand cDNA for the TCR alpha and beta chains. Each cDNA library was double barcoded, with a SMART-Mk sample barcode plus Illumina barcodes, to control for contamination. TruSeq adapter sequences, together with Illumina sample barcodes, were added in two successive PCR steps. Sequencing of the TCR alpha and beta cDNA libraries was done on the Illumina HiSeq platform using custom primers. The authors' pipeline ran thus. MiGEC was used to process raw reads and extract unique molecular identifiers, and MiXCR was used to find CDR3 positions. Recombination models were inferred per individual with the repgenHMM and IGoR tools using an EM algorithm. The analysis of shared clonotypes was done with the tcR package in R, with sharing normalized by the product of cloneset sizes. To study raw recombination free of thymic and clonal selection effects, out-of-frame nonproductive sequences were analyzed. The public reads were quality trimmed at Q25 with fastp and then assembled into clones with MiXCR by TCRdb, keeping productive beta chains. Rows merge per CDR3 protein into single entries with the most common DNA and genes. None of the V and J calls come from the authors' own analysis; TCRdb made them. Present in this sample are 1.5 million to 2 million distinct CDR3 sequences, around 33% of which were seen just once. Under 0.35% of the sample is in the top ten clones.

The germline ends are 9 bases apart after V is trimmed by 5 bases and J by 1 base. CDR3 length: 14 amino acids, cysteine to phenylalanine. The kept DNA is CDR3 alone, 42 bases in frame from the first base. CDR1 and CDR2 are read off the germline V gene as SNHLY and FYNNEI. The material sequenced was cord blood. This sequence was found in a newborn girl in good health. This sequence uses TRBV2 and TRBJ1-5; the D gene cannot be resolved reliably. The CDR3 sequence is CASSKQVSNQPQHF. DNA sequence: TGTGCCAGCAGTAAGCAGGTCAGCAATCAGCCCCAGCATTTT.